The T cell receptor (beta chain) under discussion was sequenced for a study of shared clonotypes between healthy human individuals. The CDR3 spans 12 residues. Trimming pared 1 base from V and 6 bases from J, leaving 7 bases between. Germline CDR1 reads SGHRS; CDR2 reads YFSETQ. This clone was counted at least ten times. Other DNA sequences of this sample code for an identical CDR3. In the study's own analysis: ImmunoSEQ only sent back junction sequences with no quality scores, so filtering was done differently. Sequencing was performed with immunoSEQ multiplex PCR; in TCRdb, only in-frame clones are kept and a portion is missing. Clonal size and the V and J genes are those of that table, whereas D and trimming came from the DNA. The profile shows hundreds of thousands of clones, more than 70% of them singletons.

The chain combines TRBV5-1 with TRBJ1-2, with D possibly being TRBD1 (5 bases). Sequencing was carried out using PBMCs. The sequence derives from a woman aged 40 to 55 in good health. Some clones in this sample may be carry-over from other donors' samples. CDR3 in amino acids: CASSLTRDGYTF. CDR3 in DNA: TGCGCCAGCAGCTTGACCAGGGATGGCTACACCTTC.